The clone carrying this TCR beta chain was counted a single time. At one end the junction does not follow the germline gene, possibly because of a read error. The data are from a study of cytomegalovirus exposure and HLA in healthy donors. The CDR3 extends over 12 amino acids. Germline V gives CDR1 SGHDN, CDR2 FVKESK. PCR primers comprised 60 Vbeta and 13 Jbeta primers. Libraries were prepared by immunoSEQ multiplex PCR; TCRdb keeps only in-frame clonotypes and omits some of them. The sample records roughly 100,000 clones, 65% to 85% being singletons. The sequence was collected from a man between 18 and 35 years old in good health and CMV-seronegative. The source material was PBMCs. The V and J genes are TRBV14 and TRBJ2-5; 8 bases are a match to TRBD2. The CDR3 region is CASSQGGGTRNF. The DNA for the CDR3 is TGTGCCAGCAGCCAAGGCGGGGGGACCAGAAACTTC. Complete variable domain (other parts from reference TRBV14 and TRBJ2-5): EAGVTQFPSHSVIEKGQTVTLRCDPISGHDNLYWYRRVMGKEIKFLLHFVKESKQDESGMPNNRFLAERTGGTYSTLKVQPAELEDSGVYFCASSQGGGTRNFGPGTRLLVL.